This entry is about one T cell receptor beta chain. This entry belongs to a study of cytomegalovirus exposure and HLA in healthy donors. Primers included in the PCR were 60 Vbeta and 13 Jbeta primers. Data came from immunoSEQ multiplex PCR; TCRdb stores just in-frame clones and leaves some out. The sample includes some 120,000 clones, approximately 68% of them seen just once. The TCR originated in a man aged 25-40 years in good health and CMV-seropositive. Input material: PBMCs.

The CDR3 nucleotides read TGTGCCAGCAGGAGAGGTACTTTTACCTACGAGCAGTACTTC. Protein product: CASRRGTFTYEQYF. The genes are TRBV28 and TRBJ2-7; no firm D call. Per the germline V gene, CDR1 is MDHEN and CDR2 is SYDVKM. The CDR3 contains 14 residues. V lost 6 bases and J lost 2, with 14 bases in between.